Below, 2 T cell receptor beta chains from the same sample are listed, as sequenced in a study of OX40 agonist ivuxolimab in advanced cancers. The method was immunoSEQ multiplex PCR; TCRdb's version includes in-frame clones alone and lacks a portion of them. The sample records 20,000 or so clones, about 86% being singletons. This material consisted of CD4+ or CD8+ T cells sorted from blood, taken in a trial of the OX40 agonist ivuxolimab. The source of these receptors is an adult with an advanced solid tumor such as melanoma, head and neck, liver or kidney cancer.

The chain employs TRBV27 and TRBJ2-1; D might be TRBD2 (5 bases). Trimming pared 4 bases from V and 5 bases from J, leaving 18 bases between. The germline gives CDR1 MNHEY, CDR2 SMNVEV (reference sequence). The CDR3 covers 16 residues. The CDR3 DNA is TGTGCCAGCAGTTCCCCCGGGGTGGGGTTTAACAATGAGCAGTTCTTC. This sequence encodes CASSSPGVGFNNEQFF.

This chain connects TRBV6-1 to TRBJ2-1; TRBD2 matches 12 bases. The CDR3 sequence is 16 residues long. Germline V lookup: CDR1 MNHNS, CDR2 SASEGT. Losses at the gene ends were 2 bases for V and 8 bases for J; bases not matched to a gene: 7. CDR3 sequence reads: CASSEFWGLAGDEQFF. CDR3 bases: TGTGCCAGCAGTGAATTTTGGGGACTAGCGGGCGATGAGCAGTTCTTC.